What follows describes a single TCR beta chain. The age range of participants was about 18 to 95 years, with residence in fewer than 25 US areas. Recovered Cohort 3 donors showed two negative PCRs, clearance, or symptom resolution. These data originate in a study of blood T cell repertoires in COVID-19. Study context: Donors in the United States, Italy and Spain gave samples during acute or convalescent COVID-19. Sample material is recorded as cDNA or gDNA derived from T cells, B-cell-depleted T cells, or PBMCs.

The method was immunoSEQ multiplex PCR; TCRdb's version includes in-frame clones alone and lacks a portion of them. Here the sample spans some 330,000 clones, about 90% being singletons. CDR1 LNHNV and CDR2 YYDKDF come from the germline V gene (reference sequence). Unmatched junction bases numbered 6, after V lost 0 bases and J lost 7 bases. The CDR3 is 14 residues long. This sequence joins TRBV15 and TRBJ2-7; 7 bases line up with TRBD2. This sequence originates from a man aged 30 to 45 who had recovered from COVID-19. The specimen sequenced was PBMCs or T cells enriched from blood (not recorded which). The chain's CDR3 is CATSRDGGFREQYF. For the CDR3, the DNA is TGTGCCACCAGCAGAGACGGGGGGTTCAGGGAGCAGTACTTC.